A selection of T cell receptor beta chains follows, all from one sample in a study of T cell repertoires in cytomegalovirus infection. TCRdb re-called the reads with MiXCR, one entry per CDR3 protein. In the table there are a few hundred thousand distinct CDR3 sequences, 30% to 40% of which are singletons. For these TCRs, the target antigens are not known. The sequencing used cultured PBMCs, collected from culture after CMV antigen stimulation. Every receptor here comes from a human donor in good health (CMV status not recorded). Some clones in this sample may be carry-over from other donors' samples. The CDR3 runs from the conserved cysteine through the conserved F or W. The D gene is left open where the match is weak. Only part of the rows carry a size: once, few, many, or a class if the clone is expanded.

J gene | V gene | clone size | D gene | CDR3 length | CDR3 protein | CDR3 DNA
TRBJ2-1 | TRBV6-2/TRBV6-3 | few | TRBD1 | 16 | CASSAPGTGGYNEQFF | TGTGCCAGCAGTGCCCCCGGGACAGGGGGCTACAATGAGCAGTTCTTC
TRBJ1-5 | TRBV10-3 | NA | NA | 14 | CAISQGMGNQPQHF | TGTGCCATCAGTCAGGGGATGGGCAATCAGCCCCAGCATTTT
TRBJ2-5 | TRBV7-9 | NA | NA | 15 | CASSTGTVNQETQYF | TGTGCCAGCAGCACCGGGACCGTAAACCAAGAGACCCAGTACTTC
TRBJ2-3 | TRBV7-9 | few | NA | 15 | CASSWRTASTDTQYF | TGTGCCAGCAGCTGGAGGACAGCTAGCACAGATACGCAGTATTTT
TRBJ2-4 | TRBV7-2 | NA | NA | 17 | CASSLFSRGVAKNIQYF | TGTGCCAGCAGCTTATTTAGCAGGGGGGTAGCCAAAAACATTCAGTACTTC
TRBJ2-2 | TRBV7-6 | many | NA | 13 | CASSFTVTGELFF | TGTGCCAGCAGCTTTACAGTCACCGGGGAGCTGTTTTTT
TRBJ2-5 | TRBV7-7 | NA | NA | 13 | CASSWGGGETQYF | TGTGCCAGCAGCTGGGGAGGAGGGGAGACCCAGTACTTC
TRBJ1-3 | TRBV29-1 | NA | NA | 12 | CSVESSGNTIYF | TGCAGCGTTGAGAGCTCTGGAAACACCATATATTTT
TRBJ2-1 | TRBV7-8 | few | TRBD2 | 14 | CASSPRAGGNEQFF | TGTGCCAGCAGCCCAAGAGCGGGGGGTAATGAGCAGTTCTTC
TRBJ2-5 | TRBV7-9 | NA | TRBD2 | 15 | CASSLGTSGGETQYF | TGTGCCAGCAGCTTAGGGACTAGCGGCGGAGAGACCCAGTACTTC
TRBJ1-5 | TRBV7-9 | many | NA | 14 | CASSLGTGREPQHF | TGTGCCAGCAGCTTGGGTACAGGGCGGGAGCCCCAGCATTTT
TRBJ2-1 | TRBV11-3 | few | NA | 16 | CASSPSGFDWYNEQFF | TGTGCCAGCAGCCCCTCGGGATTCGACTGGTACAATGAGCAGTTCTTC
TRBJ1-1 | TRBV19 | NA | NA | 13 | CASRKDSNTEAFF | TGTGCCAGTAGGAAGGACAGTAACACTGAAGCTTTCTTT